This section outlines one TCR beta chain sequence together with its context. The sample originates from a study of blood T cell repertoires in COVID-19. Looking at the study overall: Samples of COVID-19 (acute and convalescent) were obtained from the United States, Italy and Spain. The analysed material was cDNA or gDNA that came from T cells, B-cell-depleted T cells, or PBMCs.

The CDR3 is 15 residues long. Losses at the gene ends were 2 bases for V and 3 bases for J; bases not matched to a gene: 5. Per the germline V gene, CDR1 is SGHVS and CDR2 is FNYEAQ. Original handling: Estimation of nucleated cell counts was performed using reference gene primer amplification. The assay was immunoSEQ multiplex PCR, and TCRdb's table has in-frame clones only and misses some. For V, J and clone size, that table is used; D and trimming come from the DNA. The sample carries more than 150,000 clones, approximately 83% recorded once. V usage is TRBV7-6 and J usage is TRBJ2-5, with 8 bases identical to TRBD2. Sequences were obtained from peripheral blood. The clonotype originates from a woman aged 55-69 years with acute or convalescent COVID-19. The CDR3 DNA reads TGTGCCAGCAGCTTACCCACTAGCGGTGAAGAGACCCAGTACTTC. Residues: CASSLPTSGEETQYF.